This entry lists 25 T cell receptor beta chains sequenced from one sample in a study of breast tumors, draining lymph nodes, adjacent tissues. Samples came from axillary lymph nodes draining the breast cancer. MiXCR, run by TCRdb on the multiplex PCR reads, gives a single entry per CDR3 protein. The sample lists around 130,000 distinct CDR3 sequences; roughly 33% were seen once. The sequenced sample was axillary lymph node tissue. The receptors stem from a female donor with breast cancer. Some clones in this sample may be carry-over from other donors' samples.

In this sample, this clonotype turned up many times. The chain carries TRBV5-6 and TRBJ1-2, with TRBD1 matching over 8 bases. This CDR3 spans 14 amino acids. Germline V CDR1 and CDR2: SGHDT, YYEEEE. Trimming removed 0 bases from V and 3 bases from J; junction bases left unmatched: 1. CDR3 sequence: CASSLGQGHYGYTF. The CDR3 DNA is TGTGCCAGCAGCTTGGGACAGGGGCACTATGGCTACACCTTC.

This clonotype occurred many times. The DNA of the CDR3 is TGTGCCAGCAGCGGGCACGGGGGAACCACAGATACGCAGTATTTT. The encoded protein is CASSGHGGTTDTQYF. The rearrangement uses TRBV9 and TRBJ2-3, with D perhaps TRBD2 (6 bases). Germline V gives CDR1 SGDLS, CDR2 YYNGEE. The CDR3 consists of 15 residues. The V end lost 3 bases, the J end lost 2 bases, and 13 bases lay between the germline ends.

This chain links TRBV6-5 with TRBJ2-5; D may match TRBD1 or TRBD2 (5 bases each). The V and J ends lost 6 bases and 4 bases respectively, with 24 bases between them. The germline gives CDR1 MNHEY, CDR2 SVGAGI. The CDR3 is made up of 17 amino acids. CDR3 nucleotides: TGTGCCAGCAGAGCCCCTCTCTCGGACACGGGGAGAGAGACCCAGTACTTC. Translated, it gives CASRAPLSDTGRETQYF.

This clonotype was found many times. The chain uses TRBV27 and TRBJ1-5; perhaps TRBD1 as D (5 bases). Trimming stripped 5 bases from V and 0 bases from J, with 11 bases between. The CDR3 consists of 15 residues. CDR1 is MNHEY and CDR2 is SMNVEV in the germline V gene (reference sequence). The CDR3 coding sequence is TGTGCCAGCAGTCCCGGGACGTATAGCAATCAGCCCCAGCATTTT. Protein product: CASSPGTYSNQPQHF.

This clonotype was observed many times. V gene TRBV20-1 combines with J gene TRBJ2-7; the match to TRBD1 covers 9 bases. The germline V gene encodes CDR1 DFQATT and CDR2 SNEGSKA (reference sequence). Losses at the gene ends were 2 bases for V and 6 bases for J; bases not matched to a gene: 11. CDR3 length: 15 residues. The CDR3 nucleotides are TGCAGTGCTAGATTTAACGGACAGGGGACTGGCGAGCAGTACTTC. This codes for CSARFNGQGTGEQYF.

The chain couples TRBV4-3 to TRBJ2-3, with D perhaps matching TRBD2 (7 bases). The germline V and J ends were trimmed by 0 bases and 11 bases, with 15 bases remaining between them. Germline CDR1 is LGHNA and CDR2 is YSLEER. This CDR3 has 14 amino acids. This CDR3 reads CASSQEGLGGEQYF. DNA for the CDR3: TGCGCCAGCAGCCAAGAAGGACTAGGGGGTGAGCAGTATTTT.

This clonotype came up many times. The V call is TRBV2, the J call TRBJ2-1; D is perhaps TRBD1 (6 bases). The V end lost 4 bases, the J end lost 6 bases, and 7 bases lay between the germline ends. The germline gives CDR1 SNHLY, CDR2 FYNNEI. The CDR3 runs 12 residues. DNA for the CDR3: TGTGCCAGCAGTGGACAGGTCAATGAGCAGTTCTTC. It codes for CASSGQVNEQFF.

This clonotype was picked up many times. V usage is TRBV18 and J usage is TRBJ2-7, with 9 bases lining up with TRBD1. The CDR3 loop spans 17 amino acids. Germline-derived CDR1 and CDR2 are KGHSH and LQKENI. V shed 5 bases and J 0 bases; nucleotides not matched to a gene: 11. The CDR3 DNA is TGTGCCAGCTCATCCTCCCTAGGACAGGGGAGCTCCTACGAGCAGTACTTC. Translating it yields CASSSSLGQGSSYEQYF.

As to this clonotype: A single base separates this from a much larger clone, so it may be a read error. This chain uses TRBV27 with TRBJ1-2, with TRBD1 as a possible D gene (5 bases). Trimming left V 3 bases short and J 12 bases short, with 17 bases between. The CDR3 is 13 residues long. CDR1 is MNHEY, CDR2 SMNVEV, per germline (reference sequence). The chain's CDR3 is CASSFRDRGGHTF. The CDR3 bases are TGTGCCAGCAGTTTTAGGGACCGAGGAGGCCACACCTTC.

This clonotype turned up a few times. A much larger clone sits a single nucleotide away, making a read error possible. The rearrangement uses TRBV3-1 and TRBJ2-5; tentative D call: TRBD1 (5 bases). CDR3 length equals 15 residues. Germline V gives CDR1 LGHDT, CDR2 YNNKEL (reference sequence). V was pared by 4 bases and J by 2 bases, with 14 bases between. The CDR3 nucleotides are TGTGCCAGCAGCCTCCGGAACAGGTTACAAGAGACCCAGTACTTC. Its translation is CASSLRNRLQETQYF.

This clonotype was recorded many times. The CDR3 loop is CASSFLSGTNYGYTF. The CDR3 DNA follows: TGTGCCAGCAGTTTTTTGTCGGGGACTAACTATGGCTACACCTTC. The chain combines TRBV27 with TRBJ1-2; D not resolved. This CDR3 is built from 15 residues. V was trimmed by 3 bases and J by 0 bases, leaving 11 bases between them. CDR1 MNHEY and CDR2 SMNVEV come from the germline V gene (reference sequence).

This clonotype showed up just a few times. The rearrangement links TRBV5-6 to TRBJ1-1, with D perhaps TRBD1 (5 bases). CDR1 and CDR2 (germline): SGHDT, YYEEEE. The CDR3 is made up of 13 amino acids. The V and J ends lost 0 bases and 6 bases respectively, with 9 bases between them. This CDR3 is CASSLGREPEAFF. CDR3 bases: TGTGCCAGCAGCTTGGGCAGGGAGCCTGAAGCTTTCTTT.

This clonotype was seen a handful of times. The genes are TRBV12-3 or TRBV12-4 and TRBJ1-1; tentative D call: TRBD1 (6 bases). The CDR3 has 13 residues. Trimming stripped 6 bases from V and 4 bases from J, with 12 bases between. CDR3 DNA: TGTGCCAGCAGAGACAGGACAGCCACTGAAGCTTTCTTT. As protein: CASRDRTATEAFF.

About this clonotype: The final CDR3 position lacks the conserved phenylalanine or tryptophan, pointing to a likely read error. V usage is TRBV7-8 and J usage is TRBJ1-2; D unresolved. Germline V lookup: CDR1 SGHVS, CDR2 FQNEAQ. This CDR3 spans 13 amino acids. Deletions cut 4 bases from V and 7 bases from J, with 13 bases between. The CDR3: CASSSTGPCGYTS. The CDR3 DNA sequence: TGTGCCAGCAGCTCAACTGGACCCTGTGGCTACACCTCC.

Many counts were recorded for this clonotype. The chain has TRBV20-1 and TRBJ1-2; unclear D gene. This CDR3 has 13 residues. V lost 0 bases to trimming and J lost 1 base, with 6 bases between them. Germline V gene lookup returns CDR1 DFQATT and CDR2 SNEGSKA (reference sequence). The CDR3 is CSARDHLNYGYTF. The DNA for the CDR3 is TGCAGTGCTAGAGATCACCTTAACTATGGCTACACCTTC.

This clonotype was found many times. The J gene is TRBJ2-7, the V gene TRBV10-2; 13 bases map to TRBD2. CDR1 and CDR2 (germline): WSHSY, SAAADI. The ends lost 6 bases at V and 6 bases at J; junction bases unmatched: 5. The CDR3 is 14 amino acids. The CDR3 loop is CASRTGTSGAEQYF. As DNA, the CDR3 is TGCGCCAGCAGAACCGGGACTAGCGGGGCCGAGCAGTACTTC.

This clonotype was seen ten or more times. The chain carries TRBV4-2 and TRBJ1-3; 7 positions agree with TRBD1. This CDR3 region has 17 residues. The germline gives CDR1 LGHNA, CDR2 YNFKEQ. The junction had 16 bases not matched to a gene; V was cut back by 4 bases and J by 7 bases. CDR3 in DNA: TGTGCCAGCAGCCTGCAACGGGACAGAGGAATGAGTAACACCATATATTTT. It translates to CASSLQRDRGMSNTIYF.

This clonotype was seen ten or more times. The chain joins TRBV7-2 to TRBJ2-1; 11 nucleotides match TRBD2. There are 16 residues in the CDR3. Germline V gene data show CDR1 as SGHTA and CDR2 as FQGNSA. V gave up 2 bases and J gave up 7 bases; unmatched junction bases: 7. CDR3 nucleotides: TGTGCCAGCAGCTTAACCGGGACTAGCGGAGTAAATGAGCAGTTCTTC. Translation gives CASSLTGTSGVNEQFF.

A word on this clonotype: The final CDR3 position lacks the conserved phenylalanine or tryptophan, pointing to a likely read error. The V and J genes are TRBV7-3 and TRBJ2-1; TRBD2 aligns across 8 bases. Germline V gene data show CDR1 as SGHTA and CDR2 as FQGTGA. The length of the CDR3 is 14 residues. CDR3 sequence: CASSLAGGYDEQFL. DNA for the CDR3: TGTGCCAGCAGCTTAGCGGGGGGCTACGATGAGCAGTTCCTC.

With regard to this clonotype: A much bigger clone sits one base away, suggesting this may be a read error. This chain connects TRBV6-2 or TRBV6-3 to TRBJ1-4; D gene uncertain. This CDR3 spans 12 amino acids. Germline V gene sequence: CDR1 MNHEY, CDR2 SVGEGT. CDR3 bases: TGTGCCAGCGGGATGGTCACTGAAAAACCGTTTTTT. It codes for CASGMVTEKPFF.

A note on this clonotype: A much larger clone differs by one base, so this may be a read error. The chain combines TRBV6-5 with TRBJ1-5; D is unclear. The germline V gene encodes CDR1 MNHEY and CDR2 SVGAGI. With 5 bases removed from V and 5 bases from J, the gap between germline ends came to 13 bases. The CDR3 is 14 residues long. The CDR3 here is CASSPEKRDQPQHF. CDR3 coding DNA: TGTGCCAGCAGTCCAGAGAAAAGGGATCAGCCCCAGCATTTT.

This clonotype was picked up many times. V and J are TRBV30 and TRBJ2-7; TRBD2 agrees at 7 bases. With 3 bases clipped from V and 6 bases from J, the junction kept 14 bases outside the gene matches. Germline CDR1 reads GTSNPN; CDR2 reads SVGIG (reference sequence). The CDR3 loop spans 15 amino acids. Here the CDR3 reads CAWRPGTGGWGEQYF. CDR3 DNA: TGTGCCTGGAGGCCCGGGACGGGAGGCTGGGGCGAGCAGTACTTC.

Comment on this clonotype: The conserved final phenylalanine or tryptophan is absent from the CDR3, which likely points to a read error. This sequence joins TRBV7-2 and TRBJ2-5; D is undetermined. CDR1 SGHTA and CDR2 FQGNSA come from the germline V gene. This CDR3 comprises 13 residues. V lost 5 bases and J 0 bases, leaving 7 bases between the germline ends. The CDR3 loop is CASSVQDQETQYS. CDR3 nucleotide sequence: TGTGCCAGCAGCGTTCAAGACCAAGAGACCCAGTACTCC.

Comments on this clonotype: Lacking the conserved final phenylalanine or tryptophan, this CDR3 likely reflects a read error. V and J are TRBV4-1 and TRBJ2-2, with unresolved D. V shed 4 bases and J shed 6 bases, with 12 bases lying between them. Germline assignment: CDR1 MGHRA and CDR2 YSYEKL. This CDR3 spans 14 amino acids. CDR3 sequence (DNA): TGCGCCAGCAGCCCCTTTGGTGTCTCCGGGGAGCTGTTTCTT. It encodes CASSPFGVSGELFL.

This clonotype appeared many times. The chain combines TRBV5-1 with TRBJ2-5; perhaps D is TRBD1 or TRBD2 (5 bases each). Trimming removed 3 bases at V and 2 bases at J, with 17 bases between. CDR1 and CDR2 from the germline V gene are SGHRS and YFSETQ. CDR3 length: 16 residues. The DNA of the CDR3 is TGCGCCAGCAGCTATTCAACTCCGGGACGTCAAGAGACCCAGTACTTC. This codes for CASSYSTPGRQETQYF. Full variable domain (remainder filled in from reference TRBV5-1 and TRBJ2-5): KAGVTQTPRYLIKTRGQQVTLSCSPISGHRSVSWYQQTPGQGLQFLFEYFSETQRNKGNFPGRFSGRQFSNSRSEMNVSTLELGDSALYLCASSYSTPGRQETQYFGPGTRLLVL.